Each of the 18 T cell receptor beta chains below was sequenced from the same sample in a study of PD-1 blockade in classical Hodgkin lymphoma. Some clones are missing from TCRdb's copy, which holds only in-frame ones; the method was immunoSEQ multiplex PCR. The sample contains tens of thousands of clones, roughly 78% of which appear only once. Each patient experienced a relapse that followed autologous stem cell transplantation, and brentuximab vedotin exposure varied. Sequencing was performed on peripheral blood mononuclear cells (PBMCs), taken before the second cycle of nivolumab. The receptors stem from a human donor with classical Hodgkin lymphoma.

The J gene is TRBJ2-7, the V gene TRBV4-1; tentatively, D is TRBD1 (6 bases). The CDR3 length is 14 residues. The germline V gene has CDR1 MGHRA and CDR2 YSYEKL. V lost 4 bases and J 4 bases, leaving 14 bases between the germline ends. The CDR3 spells CASSPGHRQYEQYF. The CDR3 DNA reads TGCGCCAGCAGCCCGGGACACAGGCAATACGAGCAGTACTTC.

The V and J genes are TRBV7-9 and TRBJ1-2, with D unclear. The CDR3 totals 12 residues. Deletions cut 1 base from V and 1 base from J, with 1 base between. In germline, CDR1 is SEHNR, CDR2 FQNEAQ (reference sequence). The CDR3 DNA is TGTGCCAGCAGCTTAGTTAACTATGGCTACACCTTC. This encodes CASSLVNYGYTF.

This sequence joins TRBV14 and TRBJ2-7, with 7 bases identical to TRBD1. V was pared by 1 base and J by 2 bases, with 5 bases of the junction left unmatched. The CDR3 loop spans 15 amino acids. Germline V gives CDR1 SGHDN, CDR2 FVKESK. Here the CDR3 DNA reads TGTGCCAGCAGCCAAGGCCTAACAGGGGCCTACGAGCAGTACTTC. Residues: CASSQGLTGAYEQYF.

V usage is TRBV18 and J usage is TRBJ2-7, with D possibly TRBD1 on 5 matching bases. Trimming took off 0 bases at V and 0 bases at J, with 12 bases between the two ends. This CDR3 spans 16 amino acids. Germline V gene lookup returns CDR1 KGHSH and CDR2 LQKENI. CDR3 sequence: CASSPPGPRSSYEQYF. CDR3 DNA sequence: TGTGCCAGCTCACCACCGGGGCCACGGAGCTCCTACGAGCAGTACTTC. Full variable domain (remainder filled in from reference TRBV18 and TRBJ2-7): NAGVMQNPRHLVRRRGQEARLRCSPMKGHSHVYWYRQLPEEGLKFMVYLQKENIIDESGMPKERFSAEFPKEGPSILRIQQVVRGDSAAYFCASSPPGPRSSYEQYFGPGTRLTVT.

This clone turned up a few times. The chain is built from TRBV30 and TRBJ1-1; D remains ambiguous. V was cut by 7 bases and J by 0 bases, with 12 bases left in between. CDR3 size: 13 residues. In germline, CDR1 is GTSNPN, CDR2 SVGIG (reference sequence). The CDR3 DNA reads TGTGCCTCGACGGCAGGACTGAACACTGAAGCTTTCTTT. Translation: CASTAGLNTEAFF.

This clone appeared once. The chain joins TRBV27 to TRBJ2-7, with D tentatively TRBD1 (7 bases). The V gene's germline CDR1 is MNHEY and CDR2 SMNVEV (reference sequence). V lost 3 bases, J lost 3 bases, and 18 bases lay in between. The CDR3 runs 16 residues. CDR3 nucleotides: TGTGCCAGCAGTTTGAGAGGCGGCAGGGGGGACTACGAGCAGTACTTC. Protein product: CASSLRGGRGDYEQYF.

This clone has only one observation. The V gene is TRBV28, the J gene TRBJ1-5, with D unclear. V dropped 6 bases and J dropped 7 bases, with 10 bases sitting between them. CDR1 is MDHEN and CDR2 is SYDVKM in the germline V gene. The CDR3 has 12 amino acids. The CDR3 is CASSYAWQPQHF. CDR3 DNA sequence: TGTGCCAGCAGCTATGCATGGCAGCCCCAGCATTTT. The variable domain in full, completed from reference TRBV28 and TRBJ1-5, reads DVKVTQSSRYLVKRTGEKVFLECVQDMDHENMFWYRQDPGLGLRLIYFSYDVKMKEKGDIPEGYSVSREKKERFSLILESASTNQTSMYLCASSYAWQPQHFGDGTRLSIL.

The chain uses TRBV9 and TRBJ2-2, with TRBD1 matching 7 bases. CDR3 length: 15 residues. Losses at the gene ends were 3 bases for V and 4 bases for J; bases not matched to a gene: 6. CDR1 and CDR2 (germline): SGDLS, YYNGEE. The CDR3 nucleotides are TGTGCCAGCAGCGAAGGGGGACAGCTCACCGGGGAGCTGTTTTTT. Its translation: CASSEGGQLTGELFF.

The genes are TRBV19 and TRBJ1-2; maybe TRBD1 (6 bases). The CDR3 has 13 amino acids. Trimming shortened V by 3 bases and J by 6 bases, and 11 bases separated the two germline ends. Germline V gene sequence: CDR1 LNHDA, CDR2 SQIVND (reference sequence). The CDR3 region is CASSIQGRHGYTF. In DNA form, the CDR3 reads TGTGCCAGTAGTATCCAGGGGAGGCATGGCTACACCTTC.

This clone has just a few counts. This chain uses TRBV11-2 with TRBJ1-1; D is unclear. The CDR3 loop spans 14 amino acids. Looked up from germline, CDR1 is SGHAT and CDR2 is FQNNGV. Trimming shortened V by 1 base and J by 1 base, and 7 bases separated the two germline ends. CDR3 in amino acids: CASSLGPKNTEAFF. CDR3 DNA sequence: TGTGCCAGCAGCTTAGGTCCAAAGAACACTGAAGCTTTCTTT. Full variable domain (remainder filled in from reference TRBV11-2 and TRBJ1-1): EAGVAQSPRYKIIEKRQSVAFWCNPISGHATLYWYQQILGQGPKLLIQFQNNGVVDDSQLPKDRFSAERLKGVDSTLKIQPAKLEDSAVYLCASSLGPKNTEAFFGQGTRLTVV.

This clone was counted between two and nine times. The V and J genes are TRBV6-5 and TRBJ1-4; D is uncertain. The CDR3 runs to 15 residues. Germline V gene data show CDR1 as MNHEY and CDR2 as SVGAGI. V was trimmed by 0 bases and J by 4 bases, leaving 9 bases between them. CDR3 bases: TGTGCCAGCAGTTACTCGGGAGGCCTTAATGAAAAACTGTTTTTT. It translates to CASSYSGGLNEKLFF.

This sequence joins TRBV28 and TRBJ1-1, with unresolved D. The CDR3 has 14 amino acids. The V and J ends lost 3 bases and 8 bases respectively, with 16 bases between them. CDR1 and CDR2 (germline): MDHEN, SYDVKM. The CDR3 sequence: CASSLGRNRPEAFF. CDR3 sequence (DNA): TGTGCCAGCAGTTTGGGCAGGAACCGGCCCGAAGCTTTCTTT.

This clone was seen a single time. The CDR3 sequence is CATSEGTGTPNEQYF. As DNA, the CDR3 is TGTGCCACCAGTGAAGGGACAGGCACCCCCAACGAGCAGTACTTC. This chain uses TRBV15 with TRBJ2-7; 8 nucleotides agree with TRBD1. V was pared by 6 bases and J by 5 bases, with 12 bases of the junction left unmatched. The V gene's germline CDR1 is LNHNV and CDR2 YYDKDF (reference sequence). This CDR3 has 15 residues.

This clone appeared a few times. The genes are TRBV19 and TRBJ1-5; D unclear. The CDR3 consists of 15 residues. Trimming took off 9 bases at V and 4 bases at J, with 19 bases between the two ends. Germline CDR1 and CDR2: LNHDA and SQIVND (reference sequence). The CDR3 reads CASGLTVGWNQPQHF. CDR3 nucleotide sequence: TGTGCCAGCGGGCTAACAGTGGGGTGGAATCAGCCCCAGCATTTT. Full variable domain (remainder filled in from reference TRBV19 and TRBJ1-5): DGGITQSPKYLFRKEGQNVTLSCEQNLNHDAMYWYRQDPGQGLRLIYYSQIVNDFQKGDIAEGYSVSREKKESFPLTVTSAQKNPTAFYLCASGLTVGWNQPQHFGDGTRLSIL.

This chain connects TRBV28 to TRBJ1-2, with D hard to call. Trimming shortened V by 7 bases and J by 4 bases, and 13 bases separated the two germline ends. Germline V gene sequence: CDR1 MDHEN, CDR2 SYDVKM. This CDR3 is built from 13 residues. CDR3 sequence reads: CASTLGGSYGYTF. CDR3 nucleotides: TGTGCCAGCACCCTCGGAGGGAGCTATGGCTACACCTTC.

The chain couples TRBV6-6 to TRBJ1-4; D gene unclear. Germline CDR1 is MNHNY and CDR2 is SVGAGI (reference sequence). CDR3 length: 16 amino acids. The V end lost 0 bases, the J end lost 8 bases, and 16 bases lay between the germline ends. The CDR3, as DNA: TGTGCCAGCAGTTACTCGATAGGAAGAGATCCGGAAAAACTGTTTTTT. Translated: CASSYSIGRDPEKLFF.

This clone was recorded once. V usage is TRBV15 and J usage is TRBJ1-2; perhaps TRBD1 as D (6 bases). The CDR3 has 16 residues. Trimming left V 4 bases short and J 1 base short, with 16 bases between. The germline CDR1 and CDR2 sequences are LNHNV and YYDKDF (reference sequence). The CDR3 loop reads CATSTDRLRLNYGYTF. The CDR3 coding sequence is TGTGCCACCAGCACCGACAGGCTCCGACTTAACTATGGCTACACCTTC.

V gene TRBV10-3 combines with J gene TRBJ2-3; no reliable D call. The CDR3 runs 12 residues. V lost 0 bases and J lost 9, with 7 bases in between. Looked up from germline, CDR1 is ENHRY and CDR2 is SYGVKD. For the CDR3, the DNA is TGTGCCATCAGTGAGTCGTCCAGGACGCAGTATTTT. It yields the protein CAISESSRTQYF.